Below, 19 T cell receptor beta chains from the same sample are listed, as sequenced in a study of cytomegalovirus exposure and HLA in healthy donors. PCR amplification relied on 60 Vbeta primers (plus 13 Jbeta primers). The data were produced by immunoSEQ multiplex PCR, yet TCRdb's version contains in-frame clones alone and is incomplete. The sample holds 200,000 or so clones, more than 75% seen once. Sequenced sample: PBMCs. Receptors were obtained from a male donor in good health and CMV-seronegative.

This chain links TRBV11-2 with TRBJ2-1; D might be TRBD1 (5 bases). The V and J ends lost 4 bases and 6 bases respectively, with 19 bases between them. Germline values: CDR1 SGHAT, CDR2 FQNNGV. The CDR3 sequence is 16 residues long. CDR3 bases: TGTGCCAGCAGCTCCAATCTAGGTACAGGTCCCAATGAGCAGTTCTTC. Its translation: CASSSNLGTGPNEQFF.

This chain links TRBV5-5 with TRBJ2-7; tentatively, D is TRBD2 (5 bases). The CDR3 extends over 13 amino acids. CDR1 is SGHKS, CDR2 YYEKEE, per germline (reference sequence). V lost 2 bases and J lost 0, with 6 bases in between. The CDR3 here is CASSFRDSYEQYF. The CDR3 nucleotides read TGTGCCAGCAGCTTTCGGGACTCCTACGAGCAGTACTTC.

The chain joins TRBV5-1 to TRBJ2-2, with a possible D match to TRBD2 (6 bases). CDR3 size: 18 residues. The V and J ends lost 2 bases and 5 bases respectively, with 22 bases between them. Germline V gene lookup returns CDR1 SGHRS and CDR2 YFSETQ. CDR3 in amino acids: CASSFGGEAGKETGELFF. In DNA, the CDR3 is TGCGCCAGCAGCTTTGGTGGGGAGGCGGGCAAAGAAACCGGGGAGCTGTTTTTT.

The J gene is TRBJ2-7, the V gene TRBV28; 7 bases line up with TRBD1. V lost 5 bases, J lost 0 bases, and 7 bases stayed unmatched. The germline CDR1 and CDR2 sequences are MDHEN and SYDVKM. This CDR3 is built from 15 residues. As DNA, the CDR3 is TGTGCCAGCAGTACGAGGGGGCTGAACTCCTACGAGCAGTACTTC. This gives the protein CASSTRGLNSYEQYF.

The V gene is TRBV5-5, the J gene TRBJ2-7; TRBD1 matches 7 bases. V gave up 0 bases and J gave up 2 bases; unmatched junction bases: 2. This CDR3 is 14 amino acids long. Germline V gene lookup returns CDR1 SGHKS and CDR2 YYEKEE (reference sequence). CDR3 loop: CASSLGTGPYEQYF. CDR3 coding DNA: TGTGCCAGCAGCTTGGGGACAGGCCCCTACGAGCAGTACTTC. The full variable domain, in which reference TRBV5-5 and TRBJ2-7 provide the parts outside the CDR3, is DAGVTQSPTHLIKTRGQQVTLRCSPISGHKSVSWYQQVLGQGPQFIFQYYEKEERGRGNFPDRFSARQFPNYSSELNVNALLLGDSALYLCASSLGTGPYEQYFGPGTRLTVT.

V is TRBV27 and J is TRBJ2-1; TRBD1 matches at 11 bases. Germline V gene data show CDR1 as MNHEY and CDR2 as SMNVEV (reference sequence). The V segment lost 11 bases and the J segment 2 bases; nucleotides outside the gene matches: 17. The CDR3 is made up of 18 amino acids. The CDR3 protein is CASRDRGWERLTYNEQFF. As DNA, the CDR3 is TGTGCCTCCCGGGACAGGGGGTGGGAACGGCTAACCTACAATGAGCAGTTCTTC.

This chain joins TRBV7-6 and TRBJ1-3; unclear D gene. This CDR3 has 14 residues. The ends were cut back, 5 bases at V and 1 base at J, with 9 bases in the middle. Per the germline V gene, CDR1 is SGHVS and CDR2 is FNYEAQ. CDR3 sequence: CASSPGGSGNTIYF. Here the CDR3 DNA reads TGTGCCAGCAGCCCGGGTGGTTCTGGAAACACCATATATTTT.

The chain is built from TRBV28 and TRBJ2-5; the match to TRBD2 covers 11 bases. The end of the DNA fits TRBJ2-7 better, so the J call may be wrong. The CDR3 spans 15 residues. CDR1 MDHEN and CDR2 SYDVKM come from the germline V gene. CDR3 nucleotide sequence: TGTGCCAGCAGGGCCCCGGGACTAGCGGATTACGAGCAGTACTTC. Translated, it gives CASRAPGLADYEQYF.

This clone was seen a single time. V and J are TRBV19 and TRBJ2-2, with D uncertain. The CDR3 is made up of 14 amino acids. CDR1 LNHDA and CDR2 SQIVND come from the germline V gene (reference sequence). V gave up 3 bases and J gave up 1 base, with 6 bases separating them. The CDR3 region has the DNA TGTGCCAGTAGTATCCCGGTGAACACCGGGGAGCTGTTTTTT. It codes for CASSIPVNTGELFF.

The rearrangement uses TRBV5-5 and TRBJ2-7, with 8 nucleotides matching TRBD1. Per germline, CDR1 SGHKS and CDR2 YYEKEE (reference sequence). The CDR3 loop spans 14 amino acids. The ends lost 3 bases at V and 6 bases at J; junction bases unmatched: 8. As DNA, the CDR3 is TGTGCCAGCAGCTCGGGACAGGACGCTACCGAGCAGTACTTC. It is translated as CASSSGQDATEQYF.

The genes are TRBV5-1 and TRBJ2-3; TRBD1 agrees at 9 bases. The junction had 8 bases not matched to a gene; V was cut back by 3 bases and J by 6 bases. The CDR3 loop spans 15 amino acids. From germline, CDR1 is SGHRS and CDR2 YFSETQ. CDR3 sequence: CASSSGQGPFDTQYF. In DNA form, the CDR3 reads TGCGCCAGCAGCTCGGGACAGGGCCCCTTTGATACGCAGTATTTT.

The chain employs TRBV28 and TRBJ1-3; D might be TRBD1 (5 bases). The CDR3 is 16 amino acids. Looked up from germline, CDR1 is MDHEN and CDR2 is SYDVKM. With 4 bases removed from V and 7 bases from J, the gap between germline ends came to 20 bases. The CDR3 DNA is TGTGCCAGCAGTTCCCCTTCTGAAAGGGGAAGGAACACCATATATTTT. As protein: CASSSPSERGRNTIYF.

The chain joins TRBV19 to TRBJ1-5; D possibly corresponds to TRBD1 (5 bases). Germline CDR1 is LNHDA and CDR2 is SQIVND (reference sequence). V was cut by 5 bases and J by 0 bases, with 14 bases left in between. The CDR3 contains 16 residues. Written as DNA, the CDR3 is TGTGCCAGTAGTCAGGGTTTGGGCCATAGCAATCAGCCCCAGCATTTT. Its translation is CASSQGLGHSNQPQHF.

About this clone: One end of the junction fails to match germline, which may point to a read error. The chain uses TRBV7-9 and TRBJ2-5; weak D call: TRBD2 (6 bases). Germline V gives CDR1 SEHNR, CDR2 FQNEAQ (reference sequence). The CDR3 has 12 amino acids. The CDR3 sequence: CSSSLKDYSQYF. In DNA, the CDR3 is TGTTCCAGCAGCTTGAAGGACTATAGCCAGTACTTC.

The chain uses TRBV6-5 and TRBJ2-5; perhaps TRBD2 as D (6 bases). Trimming pared 0 bases from V and 11 bases from J, leaving 10 bases between. This CDR3 region has 12 residues. The V gene's germline CDR1 is MNHEY and CDR2 SVGAGI. This CDR3 is CASSYSTGEQYF. The CDR3 region has the DNA TGTGCCAGCAGTTACTCGACGGGAGAGCAGTACTTC.

The V gene is TRBV19, the J gene TRBJ2-2; D is possibly TRBD2 (6 bases). Germline CDR1 reads LNHDA; CDR2 reads SQIVND (reference sequence). CDR3 length equals 15 residues. Trimming took 7 bases from V and 5 from J, leaving 17 bases between them. The CDR3 region has the DNA TGTGCCAGTACTGGGGTTGGCGGGATAACCGGGGAGCTGTTTTTT. Protein product: CASTGVGGITGELFF.

The chain joins TRBV14 to TRBJ2-5; 11 bases line up with TRBD2. Per germline, CDR1 SGHDN and CDR2 FVKESK. The CDR3 is 15 amino acids. V dropped 4 bases and J dropped 4; count of bases not matched to a gene: 5. The CDR3 loop is CASSPLGTSGETQYF. In DNA form, the CDR3 reads TGTGCCAGCAGCCCTTTGGGGACTAGCGGAGAGACCCAGTACTTC.

This chain connects TRBV27 to TRBJ1-1; no clear D. The CDR3 length is 13 residues. Per germline, CDR1 MNHEY and CDR2 SMNVEV (reference sequence). Trimming shortened V by 2 bases and J by 4 bases, and 8 bases separated the two germline ends. The chain's CDR3 is CASSLMGSTEAFF. The DNA of the CDR3 is TGTGCCAGCAGTTTAATGGGGAGCACTGAAGCTTTCTTT.

This chain connects TRBV5-1 to TRBJ2-7; maybe TRBD2 (6 bases). CDR3 length: 14 residues. Deletions cut 4 bases from V and 5 bases from J, with 16 bases between. Germline-derived CDR1 and CDR2 are SGHRS and YFSETQ. The CDR3 DNA reads as TGCGCCAGCAGCCTCGGGGAGGACCTGCACGAGCAGTACTTC. Amino acid sequence: CASSLGEDLHEQYF. The whole variable domain, filled in from reference TRBV5-1 and TRBJ2-7, reads KAGVTQTPRYLIKTRGQQVTLSCSPISGHRSVSWYQQTPGQGLQFLFEYFSETQRNKGNFPGRFSGRQFSNSRSEMNVSTLELGDSALYLCASSLGEDLHEQYFGPGTRLTVT.